Included here is one T cell receptor beta chain sequence, with context. This clone's antigen is unknown. No quality values exist for individual bases; no much larger clone is one base distant. This record comes from a study of blood T cell repertoires in COVID-19 (dated by TCRdb to 2020 to 2022). Regarding the complete study: The collaborator samples originated in the United States, Italy and Spain and spanned the acute and convalescent phases of COVID-19. The material from the prospective study consisted of cDNA or gDNA derived from T cells, B-cell-depleted T cells, or PBMCs. The dataset comprised deeply sampled blood TCRbeta repertoires from subjects exposed to, actively infected with, or recovered from COVID-19. The repertoires were released in a freely available public database intended as a resource for research on the immune response to SARS-CoV-2. The samples were drawn from the first 160 participants of the ongoing ImmuneRACE study and from more than 1,000 subjects provided by 6 global collaborators. A de-identified subject ID, COVID-19 status, age in years and sex were almost always included in the sample metadata. HLA class I and class II types, where available, came from metadata supplied by the sample provider rather than from assay-based typing. Points the paper makes about the study in general: The quantity of clinical and demographic metadata differed by source and by participant and was supplied without curation.

TCRbeta CDR3 regions were amplified from genomic DNA using the immunoSEQ Assay, a bias-controlled multiplex PCR. The study's own analysis went as follows. Within the assay, amplification of reference gene primers was used to estimate how many nucleated cells each sample contained. To quantify the absolute abundance of each unique TCRbeta CDR3 rearrangement, sequence reads were collapsed and filtered. For each sample, productive Simpson clonality was calculated as the square root of Simpson's diversity index over productive rearrangements. TCRdb holds this immuneACCESS table with in-frame rearrangements only. Some clones are missing; in checked studies, unresolved V genes explain under half, and the rest has no known cause. Clonal size and the V and J genes are those of that table, whereas D and trimming came from the DNA. Here the sample has about 170,000 clones; 84% occur a single time. The biggest ten clones account for under 3.5% of the sample.

One collaborating source in Seattle enrolled patients while the patients were actively infected and followed the patients over time throughout the course of disease. Whole blood was collected in K2EDTA tubes by collaborating institutions according to the institutions' own protocols. Collaborator samples were shipped for TCRbeta analysis as frozen whole blood, isolated PBMCs, or DNA extracted from either sample type. The CDR3 holds 18 amino acids from the cysteine to the phenylalanine. The only DNA kept is the CDR3, 54 bases in frame from the first base. Material for sequencing was peripheral blood. The clonotype comes from a woman of 80 years or more with COVID-19, enrolled during active disease. The rearranged chain carries TRBV21-1 and TRBJ2-1; the table's D call, TRBD2, has no DNA check behind it. TRBV21-1 is deemed a pseudogene. The sequence in DNA is TGTGCCAGCAGCGATTCTTACCCCCGGAGGACGGTTTACAATGAGCAGTTCTTC. Its protein is CASSDSYPRRTVYNEQFF.